The T cell receptor (beta chain) under discussion was sequenced for a study of blood T cell repertoires in COVID-19. Study background: Sites in the United States, Italy and Spain provided acute and convalescent COVID-19 samples. From T cells, B-cell-depleted T cells, or PBMCs came the material, which was cDNA or gDNA.

The V and J ends lost 4 bases and 4 bases respectively, with 20 bases between them. Germline-derived CDR1 and CDR2 are SGDLS and YYNGEE. CDR3 length: 16 amino acids. This clone has just one count. Measured with immunoSEQ multiplex PCR; TCRdb has only the in-frame clones, and not every one. The repertoire holds fewer than 250,000 clones, with just over 90% as singletons. Source material: peripheral blood. The chain employs TRBV9 and TRBJ1-1; the D gene is possibly TRBD1 (5 bases). This clonotype was obtained from a man aged 25-45 years with acute or convalescent COVID-19. The CDR3 spells CASSPPIQGSGTEAFF. CDR3 DNA sequence: TGTGCCAGCAGCCCCCCAATCCAGGGTTCGGGCACTGAAGCTTTCTTT. Full variable domain (remainder filled in from reference TRBV9 and TRBJ1-1): DSGVTQTPKHLITATGQRVTLRCSPRSGDLSVYWYQQSLDQGLQFLIQYYNGEERAKGNILERFSAQQFPDLHSELNLSSLELGDSALYFCASSPPIQGSGTEAFFGQGTRLTVV.